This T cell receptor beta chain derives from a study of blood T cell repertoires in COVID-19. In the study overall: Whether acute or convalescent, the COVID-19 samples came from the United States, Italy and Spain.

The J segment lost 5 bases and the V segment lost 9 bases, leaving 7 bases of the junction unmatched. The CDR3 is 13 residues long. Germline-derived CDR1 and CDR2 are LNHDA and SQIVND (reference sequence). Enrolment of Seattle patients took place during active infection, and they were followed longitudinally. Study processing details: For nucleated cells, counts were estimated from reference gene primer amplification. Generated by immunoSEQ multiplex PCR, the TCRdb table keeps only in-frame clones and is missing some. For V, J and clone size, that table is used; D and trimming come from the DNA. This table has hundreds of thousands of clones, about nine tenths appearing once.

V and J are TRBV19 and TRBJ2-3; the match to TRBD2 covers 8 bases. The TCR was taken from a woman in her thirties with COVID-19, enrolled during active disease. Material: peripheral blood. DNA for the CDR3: TGTGCCAGCTCGGGGGGGCAGGGAGATACGCAGTATTTT. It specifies CASSGGQGDTQYF.